This TCR beta chain is drawn from a study of CD8 T cells in Susac syndrome. This CDR3 contains 17 residues. The junction had 14 bases not matched to a gene; V was cut back by 1 base and J by 8 bases. The germline gives CDR1 SGHVS, CDR2 FQNEAQ. cDNA came from around 0.5 to 1 ug RNA primed by random hexamers. An immunoSEQ multiplex PCR amplified TCR beta CDR3 over 54 Vbeta and 13 Jbeta. TCRdb reprocessed the immunoSEQ multiplex PCR reads with MiXCR, giving one entry per CDR3 protein. The repertoire holds almost 450,000 distinct CDR3 sequences, around 85% seen once, with about 0.12% in the top ten. The sequenced material came from CD8+ T cells from PBMCs. The V call is TRBV7-8, the J call TRBJ2-1; the match to TRBD2 covers 7 bases. The sequence was obtained from a human donor with multiple sclerosis. The CDR3 nucleotides are TGTGCCAGCAGCTTAGTCGCCGGGACTAAAAGTTGGCATGAGCAGTTCTTC. Its translation is CASSLVAGTKSWHEQFF.